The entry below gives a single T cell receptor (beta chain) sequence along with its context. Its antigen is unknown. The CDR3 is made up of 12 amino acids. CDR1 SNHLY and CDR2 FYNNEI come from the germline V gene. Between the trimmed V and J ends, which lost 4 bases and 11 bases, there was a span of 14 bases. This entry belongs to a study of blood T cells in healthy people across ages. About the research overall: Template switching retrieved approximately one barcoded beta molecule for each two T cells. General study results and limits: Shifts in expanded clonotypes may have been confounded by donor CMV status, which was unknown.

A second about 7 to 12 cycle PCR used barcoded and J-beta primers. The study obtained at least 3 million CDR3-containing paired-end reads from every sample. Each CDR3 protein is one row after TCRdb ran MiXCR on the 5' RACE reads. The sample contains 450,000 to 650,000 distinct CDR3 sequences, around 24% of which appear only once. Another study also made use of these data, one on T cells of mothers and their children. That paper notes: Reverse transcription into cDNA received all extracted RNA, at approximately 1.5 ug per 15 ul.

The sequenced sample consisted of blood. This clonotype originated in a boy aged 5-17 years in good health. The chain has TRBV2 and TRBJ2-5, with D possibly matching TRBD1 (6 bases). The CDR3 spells CASSVQGQEQYF. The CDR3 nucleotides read TGTGCCAGCAGTGTACAGGGTCAGGAGCAGTACTTC.